The next 9 T cell receptor beta chains were all read from a single sample in a study of T cells in Graves' hyperthyroidism and ophthalmopathy. TCR beta CDR3 regions were amplified from RNA. A set of HTBI primers served as the primers for a first-round RT-PCR of the TCR CDR3. TCRdb called the multiplex PCR reads again in MiXCR, with one record for every CDR3 protein. The table lists 500,000 to 650,000 distinct CDR3 sequences, over 45% of them singletons. The specimen sequenced was peripheral blood or thyroid tissue (not recorded which). These receptors were collected from an adult woman with Graves' disease, either hyperthyroidism or ophthalmopathy (not recorded which).

The CDR3 sequence is CSARDRTANYEQYF. CDR3 sequence (DNA): TGCAGTGCTAGAGATCGGACGGCGAACTACGAGCAGTACTTC. The genes are TRBV20-1 and TRBJ2-7; D is unresolved. Germline-derived CDR1 and CDR2 are DFQATT and SNEGSKA (reference sequence). Trimming shortened V by 0 bases and J by 3 bases, and 12 bases separated the two germline ends. This CDR3 has 14 amino acids.

CDR3: CASSPVGGGETQYF. CDR3 coding DNA: TGCGCCAGCAGCCCCGTGGGGGGTGGTGAGACCCAGTACTTC. The chain uses TRBV5-1 and TRBJ2-5; the D gene is possibly TRBD2 (6 bases). The CDR3 is made up of 14 amino acids. Germline V gene sequence: CDR1 SGHRS, CDR2 YFSETQ. V lost 4 bases to trimming and J lost 5 bases, with 15 bases between them.

This clonotype was detected ten times or more. V and J are TRBV15 and TRBJ2-2; 7 bases match TRBD1. V gave up 4 bases and J gave up 5 bases; unmatched junction bases: 7. The CDR3 has 15 residues. Germline CDR1 LNHNV, CDR2 YYDKDF (reference sequence). This CDR3 is CATSNDRVGTGELFF. The CDR3 bases are TGTGCCACCAGCAACGACAGGGTTGGTACCGGGGAGCTGTTTTTT.

Note on this clonotype: Because the CDR3 is missing its conserved closing phenylalanine or tryptophan, this is likely a read error. Because the CDR3's place on the DNA is in doubt, the DNA is left out and the CDR3 is given as listed by TCRdb. The rearrangement joins TRBV28 to TRBJ2-6; TRBD1, as called in the table, went unchecked against the DNA. Looked up from germline, CDR1 is MDHEN and CDR2 is SYDVKM. The CDR3 numbers 8 amino acids, ends counted. CDR3 in amino acids: CASSLWGQ.

The J gene is TRBJ1-3, the V gene TRBV7-8; no definite D call. The CDR3 sequence is 17 residues long. Germline V gene data show CDR1 as SGHVS and CDR2 as FQNEAQ. Trimming took off 4 bases at V and 4 bases at J, with 20 bases between the two ends. The CDR3 bases are TGTGCCAGCAGCTCGTCCCGGAAGTCCCGAACGGGAAACACCATATATTTT. Protein sequence: CASSSSRKSRTGNTIYF.

This clonotype was observed once. A much more abundant neighbour one base away suggests this may be a read error. Without the conserved terminal phenylalanine or tryptophan, this CDR3 likely stems from a read error. This chain connects TRBV6-5 to TRBJ1-1, with a tentative D call TRBD1 (5 bases). With 0 bases removed from V and 4 bases from J, the gap between germline ends came to 12 bases. The V gene's germline CDR1 is MNHEY and CDR2 SVGAGI. The CDR3 length is 15 residues. CDR3 nucleotide sequence: TGTGCCAGCAGTTACTCTCAATCGGGGGTCACTGAAGCTTTCTCT. It encodes CASSYSQSGVTEAFS.

The rearrangement uses TRBV5-5 and TRBJ2-7; 10 positions agree with TRBD2. The germline gives CDR1 SGHKS, CDR2 YYEKEE (reference sequence). With V trimmed by 1 base and J by 5 bases, 6 bases remained unmatched. CDR3 size: 15 residues. The CDR3 region is CASSLPSGSLDEQYF. CDR3 in DNA: TGTGCCAGCAGCTTGCCTAGCGGGAGTCTCGACGAGCAGTACTTC.

This clonotype was recorded only once. Germline and junction disagree at one end, which may indicate a read error. The chain employs TRBV7-2 and TRBJ1-5; maybe TRBD1 (5 bases). The germline CDR1 and CDR2 sequences are SGHTA and FQGNSA. This CDR3 has 15 residues. In DNA form, the CDR3 reads TGTGCCAGCGGCTTAGGGCCCAGGGGCAATCAGCCCCAGCATTTT. Protein sequence: CASGLGPRGNQPQHF.

In its sample, this clonotype was seen a few times. The V gene is TRBV20-1, the J gene TRBJ2-7, with D perhaps given as TRBD1 or TRBD2 (5 bases each). This CDR3 is built from 13 residues. In germline, CDR1 is DFQATT, CDR2 SNEGSKA (reference sequence). Trimming cost V 7 bases and J 7 bases, with 20 bases left between them. Written as DNA, the CDR3 is TGCAGTGTTCCGGGACCGTGGGGTTTAGAGCAGTACTTC. Encoded protein: CSVPGPWGLEQYF.